This T cell receptor (beta chain) is drawn from a study of cytomegalovirus exposure and HLA in healthy donors. Study overall: The platform used for the 120 or so validation repertoires matched that of the roughly 670 first-cohort repertoires, a later analysis reported. Study-wide results and caveats: Rare TCR sequences dominated, though some public TCRs recurred in many donors. The tendency of first-cohort TCR clusters to co-occur in the roughly 110 validation repertoires was the finding of a later analysis. For cytomegalovirus status, the classifier reportedly gave diagnoses with high specificity and sensitivity.

There are a few counts of this clone. Antigen unknown. Clones were sequenced by immunoSEQ multiplex PCR, and TCRdb holds only the in-frame ones, with some missing. The profile shows more than 60,000 clones, around 89% of them singletons. The clonotype originates from a young woman in good health and CMV-seronegative. The source material was PBMCs.

The CDR3 DNA reads TGTGCCAGCAGCTTAGAGGACAGGGCCGTGTATGAGCAGTTCTTC. Translation: CASSLEDRAVYEQFF. The gene calls are TRBV7-2 and TRBJ2-1; TRBD1 aligns across 8 bases. Germline V gene sequence: CDR1 SGHTA, CDR2 FQGNSA. CDR3 length: 15 amino acids. V dropped 1 base and J dropped 8; count of bases not matched to a gene: 7.